This T cell receptor beta chain was sequenced for a study of shared clonotypes between healthy human individuals. The method was immunoSEQ multiplex PCR; TCRdb's version includes in-frame clones alone and lacks a portion of them. The data hold approximately 620,000 clones, with around 97% observed a single time. From CD4+ cells came CD45RA+ naive and CD45RA-negative memory subsets. This clonotype originated in a woman in her twenties or thirties in good health. Sequencing was done on a sample of naive CD4+ T cells sorted from blood. Subset indicated: CD45RA+ positively selected.

This chain's CDR3 is CASSQPGLAGGPYEQYF. CDR3 nucleotides: TGTGCCAGCTCACAACCGGGACTAGCGGGAGGTCCCTACGAGCAGTACTTC. The rearrangement uses TRBV18 and TRBJ2-7; 15 bases line up with TRBD2. This CDR3 region has 17 residues. From germline, CDR1 is KGHSH and CDR2 LQKENI. V was pared by 4 bases and J by 2 bases, with 6 bases of the junction left unmatched.